This T cell receptor beta chain was obtained from a study of blood T cell repertoires in COVID-19. Some clones are missing from TCRdb's copy, which holds only in-frame ones; the method was immunoSEQ multiplex PCR. The table records 250,000 or so clones, 88% of them present only once. Sequencing was performed on peripheral blood. This receptor was obtained from a woman aged 60-70 years with acute or convalescent COVID-19.

The CDR3: CASSFGAGGSDTQYF. The CDR3 DNA is TGCGCCAGCAGCTTCGGAGCGGGGGGGTCAGATACGCAGTATTTT. The rearrangement joins TRBV5-1 to TRBJ2-3; 10 nucleotides match TRBD2. V trimming: 2 bases; J trimming: 4 bases; junction bases outside the gene matches: 4. Germline V lookup: CDR1 SGHRS, CDR2 YFSETQ. This CDR3 has 15 residues.